Described below is a single T cell receptor (beta chain) sequence and its context. Antigen: not known. The entry originates in a study of post-analysis software for immune sequencing data. Findings and caveats of the study: Samples from a shared batch, those prepared together, strongly co-clustered by F measure. Patients carried roughly 5 TRBV segments more frequently than controls did, and TRBV5-6, TRBV5-1 and TRBV20-1 were among them.

Prepared TCR beta cDNA libraries contained unique molecular identifiers. TCRdb reprocessed the PCR reads via MiXCR and lists one record per CDR3 protein. This table has approximately 770,000 distinct CDR3 sequences, about 43% appearing once. V lost 2 bases to trimming and J lost 4 bases; unmatched junction nucleotides: 7. The germline CDR1 and CDR2 sequences are DFQATT and SNEGSKA (reference sequence). This CDR3 is built from 16 residues. The chain is built from TRBV20-1 and TRBJ2-2; 10 bases agree with TRBD1. This receptor was taken from a girl between 10 and 17 years old with multiple sclerosis. The sample comprised blood. The CDR3 bases are TGCAGTGCTAGAACCGGGACAGGGGACCCCACCGGGGAGCTGTTTTTT. This encodes CSARTGTGDPTGELFF.